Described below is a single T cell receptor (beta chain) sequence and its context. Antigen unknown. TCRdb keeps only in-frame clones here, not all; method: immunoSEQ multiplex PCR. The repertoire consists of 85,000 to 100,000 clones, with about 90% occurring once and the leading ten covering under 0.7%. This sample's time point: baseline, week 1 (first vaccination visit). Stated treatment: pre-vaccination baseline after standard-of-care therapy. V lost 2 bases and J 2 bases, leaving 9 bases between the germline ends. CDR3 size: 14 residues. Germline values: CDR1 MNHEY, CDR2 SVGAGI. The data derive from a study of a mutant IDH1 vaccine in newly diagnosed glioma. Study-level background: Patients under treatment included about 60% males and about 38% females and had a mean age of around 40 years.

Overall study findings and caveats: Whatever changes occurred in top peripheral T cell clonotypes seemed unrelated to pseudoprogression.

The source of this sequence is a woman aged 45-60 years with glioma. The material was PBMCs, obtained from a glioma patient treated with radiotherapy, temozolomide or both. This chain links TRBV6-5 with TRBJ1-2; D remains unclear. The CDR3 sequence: CASSYGQINYGYTF. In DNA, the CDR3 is TGTGCCAGCAGTTACGGGCAAATCAACTATGGCTACACCTTC.